This TCR beta chain came from a study of CD8+CD57+ T cells in acquired aplastic anemia. At the level of the study: Each DNA sample taken from sorted CD4+ and CD8+ cells came to around 2.9 ug on average. Findings of the study overall: Over 25 shared CD8+ CDR3s appeared highly expressed within patients' immunodominant clones.

The TCR beta profiling, which covered VDJ combination and CDR3 sequence, was carried out using genomic DNA as the template. TCRdb reprocessed the reads with MiXCR, giving one entry per CDR3 protein. The sample holds hundreds of thousands of distinct CDR3 sequences, approximately 32% seen once. Comments on this clonotype: No antigen is known for it.

Patients who underwent sequencing had shown CD8+CD57+ cell expansion by flow cytometry. All participating patients were living with severe acquired aplastic anemia. Germline CDR1 is LNHNV and CDR2 is YYDKDF (reference sequence). The ends were cut back, 3 bases at V and 3 bases at J, with 12 bases in the middle. This CDR3 has 14 residues. This clonotype was sampled from a human donor with aplastic anemia. V and J are TRBV15 and TRBJ2-7, with D tentatively TRBD2 (6 bases). Specimen: sorted CD4+, CD8+, or CD8+CD57+ T cells (not recorded which) from PBMCs. Here the CDR3 reads CATSSRETSYEQYF. The CDR3 region has the DNA TGTGCCACCAGCAGCCGCGAGACTAGCTACGAGCAGTACTTC.